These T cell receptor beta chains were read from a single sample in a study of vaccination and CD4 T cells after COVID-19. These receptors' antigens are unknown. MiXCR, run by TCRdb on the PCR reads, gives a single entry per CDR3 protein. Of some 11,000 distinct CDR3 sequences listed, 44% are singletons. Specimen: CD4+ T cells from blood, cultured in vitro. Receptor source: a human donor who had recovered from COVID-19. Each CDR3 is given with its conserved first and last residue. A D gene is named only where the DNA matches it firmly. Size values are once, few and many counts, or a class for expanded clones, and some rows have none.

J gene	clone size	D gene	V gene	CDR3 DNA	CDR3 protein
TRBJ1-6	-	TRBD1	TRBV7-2	TGTGCCAGCAGCTTAGTAGTTGTTGGACAGGAGCTCCACTTT	CASSLVVVGQELHF
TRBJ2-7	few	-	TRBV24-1	TGTGCCACCAGGAATAACAGGGAAGGTTCCCACGAGCAGTACTTC	CATRNNREGSHEQYF
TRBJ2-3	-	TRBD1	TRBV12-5	TGTGCTAGTGGTTACAGACAGGGAGGCACAGATACGCAGTATTTT	CASGYRQGGTDTQYF
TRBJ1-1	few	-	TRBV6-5	TGTGCCAGCAGTTTCCATCGGGGACAGAACACTGAAGCTTTCTTT	CASSFHRGQNTEAFF
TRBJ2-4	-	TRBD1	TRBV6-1	TGTGCCAGCACCCTCGGGCAGGGGGCTTACATTCAGTACTTC	CASTLGQGAYIQYF
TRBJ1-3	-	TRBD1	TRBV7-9	TGTGCCAGCAGCTTAGCGCTCGGGACAGGGGACGGAAACACCATATATTTT	CASSLALGTGDGNTIYF
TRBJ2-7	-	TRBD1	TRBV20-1	TGCAGCGCCTCGGACAGGGGGGGCGAGCAGTACTTC	CSASDRGGEQYF
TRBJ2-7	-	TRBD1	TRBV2	TGTGCCAGCAGGGACGGACAGGGGGGGATTAGCGAGCAGTACTTC	CASRDGQGGISEQYF
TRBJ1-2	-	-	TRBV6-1	TGTGCCAGCAGATCACACACGTCAACTATTGGCTACACCTTC	CASRSHTSTIGYTF
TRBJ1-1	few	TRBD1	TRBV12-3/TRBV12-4	TGTGCCAGCAGTGCCACCCGATGGGGAGGGACAGGGGGCACTCTTAACACTGAAGCTTTCTTT	CASSATRWGGTGGTLNTEAFF
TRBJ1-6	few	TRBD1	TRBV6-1	TGTGCCAGCAGTGGCACAGGGGGCGCTTCACCCCTCCACTTT	CASSGTGGASPLHF
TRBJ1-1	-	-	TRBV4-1	TGCGCCAGCAGCTCCCCCGTTCAGGTGAACACTGAAGCTTTCTTT	CASSSPVQVNTEAFF
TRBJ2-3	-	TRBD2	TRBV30	TGTGCCTGGAGTGACCCACTAGCGTTGTATCATGCAGATACGCAGTATTTT	CAWSDPLALYHADTQYF
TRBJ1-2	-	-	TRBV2	TGTGCCAGCAGTCTGGACGGGAACTATGGCTACACCTTC	CASSLDGNYGYTF
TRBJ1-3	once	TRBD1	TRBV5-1	TGCGCCAGCAGCCTCAGGACAGGGCCCAACTCTGGAAACACCATATATTTT	CASSLRTGPNSGNTIYF
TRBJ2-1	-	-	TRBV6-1	TGTGCCAGCAGAGAGGACAAGCTCACCCTAAATGAGCAGTTCTTC	CASREDKLTLNEQFF
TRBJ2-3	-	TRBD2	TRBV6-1	TGTGCCAGCACCGCGGGACTAAGCACAGATACGCAGTATTTT	CASTAGLSTDTQYF
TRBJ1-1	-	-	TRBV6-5	TGTGTCAGCAGTTCAAGTTTAACTGAAGCTTTCTTT	CVSSSSLTEAFF
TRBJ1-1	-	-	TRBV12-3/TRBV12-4	TGTGCCAGCAGTCTGGCAGAGAACACTGAAGCTTTCTTT	CASSLAENTEAFF
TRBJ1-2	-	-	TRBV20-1	TGCAGTGCTTCGTATGGGGGGGCCTATGGCTACACCTTC	CSASYGGAYGYTF
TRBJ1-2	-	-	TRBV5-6	TGTGCCAGCAGCTTCAAGCTCGAGGGGTTCTACGGCTACACCTTC	CASSFKLEGFYGYTF
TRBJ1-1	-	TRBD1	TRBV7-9	TGTGCCAGCAGCCAGGGGGAGGGAACTGAAGCTTTCTTT	CASSQGEGTEAFF
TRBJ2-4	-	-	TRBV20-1	TGCAGTGCTAAGGGGCAGGGAAACGCCAAAAACATTCAGTACTTC	CSAKGQGNAKNIQYF
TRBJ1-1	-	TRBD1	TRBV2	TGTGCCAGCACCAAAGGGGGCAAACTTGAAGCTTTCTTT	CASTKGGKLEAFF
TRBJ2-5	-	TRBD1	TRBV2	TGTGCCAGCAGTGGACAGGGGCGCGATGAGGAGACCCAGTACTTC	CASSGQGRDEETQYF
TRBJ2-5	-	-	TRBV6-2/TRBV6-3	TGTGCCAGCCGCTTACGGCCTCGCGAGACCCAGTACTTC	CASRLRPRETQYF